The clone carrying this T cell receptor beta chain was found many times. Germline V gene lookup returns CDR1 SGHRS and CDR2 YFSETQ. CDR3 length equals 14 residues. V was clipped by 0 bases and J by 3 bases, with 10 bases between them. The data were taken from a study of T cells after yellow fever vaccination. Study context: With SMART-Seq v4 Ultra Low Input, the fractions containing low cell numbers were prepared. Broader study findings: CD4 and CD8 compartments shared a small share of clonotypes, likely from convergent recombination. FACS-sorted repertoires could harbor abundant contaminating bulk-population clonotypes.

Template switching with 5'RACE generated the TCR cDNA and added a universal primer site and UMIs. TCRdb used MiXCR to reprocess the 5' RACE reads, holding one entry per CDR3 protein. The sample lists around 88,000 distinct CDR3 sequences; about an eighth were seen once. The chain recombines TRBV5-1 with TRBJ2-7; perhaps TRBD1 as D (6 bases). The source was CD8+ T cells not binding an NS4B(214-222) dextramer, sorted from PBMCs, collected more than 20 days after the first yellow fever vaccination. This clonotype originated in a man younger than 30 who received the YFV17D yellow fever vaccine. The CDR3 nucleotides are TGCGCCAGCAGCTTGGCTCAGGGGAACTACGAGCAGTACTTC. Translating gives CASSLAQGNYEQYF.